Listed below are T cell receptor beta chains from one sample, sequenced in a study of cytomegalovirus exposure and HLA in healthy donors. Generated by immunoSEQ multiplex PCR, the TCRdb table keeps only in-frame clones and is missing some. The sample includes roughly 93,000 clones, about 70% of them seen just once. The sequenced sample was PBMCs. The receptors here all came from a human donor in good health. Each CDR3 is given without its conserved first and last residue.

V gene: TRBV5-6
CDR3 protein: ASSPGVTGNQYNEQF

V gene: TRBV6-6
CDR3 protein: ASKGEGDTQPQH

V gene: TRBV5-4
CDR3 protein: ASSAGTGRNQPQH

V gene: TRBV5-6
CDR3 protein: ASSLLLAGDTGELF

V gene: TRBV14
CDR3 protein: ASSQGGRTEAF

V gene: TRBV5-5
CDR3 protein: ASSSQGNNEQF

V gene: TRBV4-3
CDR3 protein: ASSQERNYEQY

V gene: TRBV7-9
CDR3 protein: ASSFRTGSNEKLF

V gene: TRBV4-3
CDR3 protein: ASSQVTGVFYEQY

V gene: TRBV10-3
CDR3 protein: AIRGLTGGNTIY

V gene: TRBV5-1
CDR3 protein: ASSLIPTEMNTEAF

V gene: TRBV7-6
CDR3 protein: ASSHWTDNTEAF

V gene: TRBV6-6
CDR3 protein: ASSGHSYNEQF

V gene: TRBV5-4
CDR3 protein: ASSASPGTSLNEQF

V gene: TRBV19
CDR3 protein: ASSTPPGDTEAF

V gene: TRBV30
CDR3 protein: ALVPRGAGSSYEQY

V gene: TRBV5-1
CDR3 protein: ASSLATGGLTDTQY

V gene: TRBV19
CDR3 protein: ASMAGGHLYNEQF

V gene: TRBV19
CDR3 protein: ASSPDREGPQH

V gene: TRBV27
CDR3 protein: ASSSAGRTYNEQF

V gene: TRBV6-1
CDR3 protein: ASSESVGRGEQF

V gene: TRBV7-8
CDR3 protein: ASSLAGGDSNQPQH

V gene: TRBV6-5
CDR3 protein: ASIGVSGANVLT

V gene: TRBV2
CDR3 protein: ASRDTQGYYEQY